Listed below are T cell receptor beta chains from one sample, sequenced in a study of cytomegalovirus exposure and HLA in healthy donors. TCRdb's copy holds only in-frame clones and misses some; the assay was immunoSEQ multiplex PCR. The sample carries over 150,000 clones, around 68% recorded once. The sequencing sample was made of PBMCs. The receptors originated from a man aged 25 to 40 in good health and CMV-seronegative. Both conserved end residues are trimmed from each CDR3.

j_call v_call cdr3_aa
TRBJ1-2 TRBV6-4 ASSPLRGKMNYGYT
TRBJ2-2 TRBV10-3 AISESGAGELF
TRBJ2-1 TRBV29-1 SVEDQRGQYNEQF
TRBJ2-6 TRBV4-3 ASSQDPRGSGANVLT
TRBJ2-3 TRBV5-1 ASGGGDSTDTQY
TRBJ1-4 TRBV18 ASSPTYRGIEEKLF
TRBJ1-5 TRBV28 ASSPTTGGGLAQH
TRBJ1-2 TRBV9 ASSETGTGVYGYT
TRBJ2-7 TRBV7-2 ASSFGGTGEQY
TRBJ1-3 TRBV5-8 ASSLDYSGNTIY
TRBJ2-1 TRBV5-1 ASSLAGQPSYNEQF
TRBJ2-2 TRBV19 ASSIPREDTGELF
TRBJ2-1 TRBV2 ASNGQGTYNEQF
TRBJ1-4 TRBV28 ATTNGGTDEKLF
TRBJ2-1 TRBV4-2 ASSQDQGGRWNEQF
TRBJ2-5 TRBV7-2 ASSAGLVAETQY
TRBJ2-1 TRBV2 ASSDRVLYNEQF
TRBJ2-7 TRBV7-9 ASEAVSYEQY
TRBJ1-6 TRBV9 ASSTWDRGNSPLH
TRBJ2-3 TRBV30 AWSVSGDTQY
TRBJ1-1 TRBV13 ASSLLFRGTEAF
TRBJ2-1 TRBV6-5 ASRDLAGVYNEQF
TRBJ2-7 TRBV7-9 ASSLEINTYEQY
TRBJ1-2 TRBV28 ASSLPDGRYYGYT
TRBJ1-2 TRBV27 ASSLLQGGTYGYT
TRBJ1-1 TRBV6-6 ASLGGNTEAF
TRBJ2-7 TRBV5-4 ASSFSPAGGYEQY
TRBJ1-4 TRBV29-1 SGKDSFNEKLF
TRBJ1-4 TRBV19 ASSIQGTGGEKLF
TRBJ2-7 TRBV5-4 ASSLAKRGVSYEQY
TRBJ1-4 TRBV5-1 ASSLDAGSTNEKLF
TRBJ2-2 TRBV7-6 ASSQTGAGELF
TRBJ2-7 TRBV28 ASSNIYEQY
TRBJ2-3 TRBV19 ASRSGGSTDTQY
TRBJ1-2 TRBV28 ASTLDRTYGYT
TRBJ2-1 TRBV6-1 ASSGQGAYNEQF
TRBJ2-6 TRBV19 ASSVYQGSGANVLT
TRBJ2-3 TRBV15 ATSIGAMGTDTQY
TRBJ2-7 TRBV5-4 ASRPTGDYEQY
TRBJ1-3 TRBV4-3 ASSQDLPGTGNTIY
TRBJ2-7 TRBV28 ASSLWAAYEQY
TRBJ2-3 TRBV28 ASSADRGRTDTQY
TRBJ2-5 TRBV5-1 ASSLGEGEEETQY
TRBJ2-1 TRBV4-2 ASSQDWRTGSYNEQF
TRBJ2-1 TRBV7-9 ASSLVSGGGAYNEQF
TRBJ1-6 TRBV5-6 ASSLWAGSYNSPLH
TRBJ1-2 TRBV11-2 ASSLDGGQGNYGYT